The 30 T cell receptor beta chains below come from one sample, sequenced in a study of T cells in Graves' hyperthyroidism and ophthalmopathy. The investigators amplified TCR beta CDR3 regions from RNA transcripts. The TCR CDR3 was amplified in a first-round RT-PCR using the HTBI primer set. A single record per CDR3 protein comes from TCRdb applying MiXCR to the multiplex PCR reads. The sample lists 300,000 to 350,000 distinct CDR3 sequences, around 17% occurring once. Sequencing was performed on blood. The receptors derive from a man aged 25 to 40 with Graves' hyperthyroidism.

At least ten counts were recorded for this clonotype. The chain couples TRBV27 to TRBJ2-7; 15 nucleotides align to TRBD2. Germline CDR1 MNHEY, CDR2 SMNVEV (reference sequence). J was trimmed by 0 bases and V by 6 bases; bases with no gene match: 6. The CDR3 contains 17 residues. The CDR3 sequence: CASSHGLAGGPSYEQYF. The DNA of the CDR3 is TGTGCCAGCAGCCACGGACTAGCGGGAGGGCCCTCCTACGAGCAGTACTTC.

This clonotype was counted many times. The chain combines TRBV2 with TRBJ1-2; D call uncertain. V gave up 3 bases and J gave up 7 bases, with 18 bases separating them. The length of the CDR3 is 15 residues. Germline lookup yields CDR1 SNHLY and CDR2 FYNNEI. Here the CDR3 DNA reads TGTGCCAGCAGTGAGGCGAAGGGTCCTGGGGTTGGCTACACCTTC. Translating it yields CASSEAKGPGVGYTF.

This clonotype was seen at least ten times. The gene calls are TRBV10-3 and TRBJ2-3, with TRBD2 matching 7 bases. J was trimmed by 6 bases and V by 6 bases; bases with no gene match: 6. Germline loops: CDR1 ENHRY, CDR2 SYGVKD. The CDR3 loop spans 13 amino acids. The CDR3, as DNA: TGTGCCATCAGCTGGATCGGGGGGGATACGCAGTATTTT. Translated, it gives CAISWIGGDTQYF.

This clonotype showed up many times. The gene calls are TRBV2 and TRBJ1-2; TRBD1 aligns across 9 bases. Germline V gene sequence: CDR1 SNHLY, CDR2 FYNNEI. The length of the CDR3 is 14 residues. With 6 bases clipped from V and 4 bases from J, the junction kept 6 bases outside the gene matches. The CDR3, as DNA: TGTGCCAGCAGAGCGGGACAGGGAACCTATGGCTACACCTTC. Translating gives CASRAGQGTYGYTF. Using reference TRBV2 and TRBJ1-2 for the parts outside the CDR3, the full variable domain is EPEVTQTPSHQVTQMGQEVILRCVPISNHLYFYWYRQILGQKVEFLVSFYNNEISEKSEIFDDQFSVERPDGSNFTLKIRSTKLEDSAMYFCASRAGQGTYGYTFGSGTRLTVV.

The rearrangement joins TRBV27 to TRBJ2-7, with 7 positions matching TRBD2. J was trimmed by 2 bases and V by 5 bases; bases with no gene match: 6. The CDR3 consists of 14 residues. Germline loops: CDR1 MNHEY, CDR2 SMNVEV (reference sequence). This CDR3 is CASSLTGGTYEQYF. The CDR3 DNA reads as TGTGCCAGCAGTCTCACCGGGGGGACCTACGAGCAGTACTTC.

The chain employs TRBV30 and TRBJ2-1, with TRBD2 matching over 10 bases. Trimming cost V 1 base and J 5 bases; bases outside gene matches: 20. The CDR3 covers 20 residues. Per the germline V gene, CDR1 is GTSNPN and CDR2 is SVGIG (reference sequence). In DNA, the CDR3 is TGTGCCTGGAGTGGGTACGGACTAGCGGCAAAAACTTTCATCAACAATGAGCAGTTCTTC. Its translation: CAWSGYGLAAKTFINNEQFF.

Many counts were recorded for this clonotype. The chain carries TRBV29-1 and TRBJ1-1; the D gene is possibly TRBD1 (6 bases). Per germline, CDR1 SQVTM and CDR2 ANQGSEA. The V and J ends lost 7 bases and 1 base respectively, with 10 bases between them. This CDR3 region has 12 residues. The CDR3 nucleotides are TGCAGCGCTACGACAGGGAACACTGAAGCTTTCTTT. Translating it yields CSATTGNTEAFF.

The V call is TRBV7-2, the J call TRBJ2-3; D is unclear. Looked up from germline, CDR1 is SGHTA and CDR2 is FQGNSA. The CDR3 extends over 14 amino acids. Between the trimmed V and J ends, which lost 0 bases and 3 bases, there was a span of 7 bases. The CDR3 DNA is TGTGCCAGCAGCTTAGCGCTCGGAACAGATACGCAGTATTTT. It translates to CASSLALGTDTQYF.

At least ten counts were recorded for this clonotype. This chain joins TRBV6-1 and TRBJ1-1, with 7 bases that match TRBD1. V lost 1 base, J lost 5 bases, and 1 base stayed unmatched. The length of the CDR3 is 13 residues. Looked up from germline, CDR1 is MNHNS and CDR2 is SASEGT. CDR3 nucleotide sequence: TGTGCCAGCAGTGAAGTCAGGGGGACTGAAGCTTTCTTT. Its protein product is CASSEVRGTEAFF.

For the CDR3, the DNA is TGTGCCAGCAGCTTTTCCCGGTGGGACAGGGGTAACACCGGGGAGCTGTTTTTT. Translation: CASSFSRWDRGNTGELFF. J is TRBJ2-2 and V is TRBV7-3; 10 positions agree with TRBD1. V lost 3 bases and J lost 2; bases outside the gene matches: 9. From germline, CDR1 is SGHTA and CDR2 FQGTGA. The CDR3 has 18 amino acids.

CDR3 loop: CASSFPDNYGYTF. The CDR3 DNA follows: TGTGCCAGCAGCTTTCCGGATAACTATGGCTACACCTTC. V and J are TRBV28 and TRBJ1-2; unclear D gene. V was trimmed by 6 bases and J by 1 base, leaving 9 bases between them. Germline values: CDR1 MDHEN, CDR2 SYDVKM. The CDR3 length is 13 residues.

This clonotype was seen repeatedly, ten times or more. This rearrangement joins TRBV28 to TRBJ1-2; 9 bases fit TRBD1. V was pared by 3 bases and J by 10 bases, with 9 bases of the junction left unmatched. The germline CDR1 and CDR2 sequences are MDHEN and SYDVKM. This CDR3 is built from 14 residues. The CDR3 DNA reads as TGTGCCAGCAGTTTTCAGGACAGGGGAATAGACTACACCTTC. This encodes CASSFQDRGIDYTF.

This clonotype showed up just a few times. The junction and the germline gene differ at one end; a read error may be behind it. V usage is TRBV15 and J usage is TRBJ2-1; 9 nucleotides match TRBD2. Germline CDR1 reads LNHNV; CDR2 reads YYDKDF (reference sequence). The CDR3 sequence is 16 residues long. The CDR3 coding sequence is TGTGCCACCAGCACTACGACTAGCGGAGTTTACAATGAGCGGTTCTTC. Amino acid sequence: CATSTTTSGVYNERFF.

This clonotype was seen repeatedly, ten times or more. This chain joins TRBV6-1 and TRBJ2-1, with 7 bases matching TRBD2. CDR1 is MNHNS, CDR2 SASEGT, per germline. V lost 5 bases to trimming and J lost 5 bases; unmatched junction nucleotides: 15. The CDR3 totals 17 residues. CDR3 coding DNA: TGTGCCAGCAGTCAGACTAGCAGAAATGGGGGAAACAATGAGCAGTTCTTC. Amino acid sequence: CASSQTSRNGGNNEQFF.

This clonotype was seen more than once but under ten times. The chain is built from TRBV19 and TRBJ1-4; TRBD1 matches at 7 bases. Germline assignment: CDR1 LNHDA and CDR2 SQIVND (reference sequence). With 6 bases clipped from V and 5 bases from J, the junction kept 9 bases outside the gene matches. The CDR3 sequence is 15 residues long. Here the CDR3 reads CASRPAGQTNEKLFF. The CDR3 DNA reads TGTGCCAGTAGGCCGGCGGGACAGACAAATGAAAAACTGTTTTTT. Full variable domain (missing parts from reference TRBV19 and TRBJ1-4): DGGITQSPKYLFRKEGQNVTLSCEQNLNHDAMYWYRQDPGQGLRLIYYSQIVNDFQKGDIAEGYSVSREKKESFPLTVTSAQKNPTAFYLCASRPAGQTNEKLFFGSGTQLSVL.

This clonotype was counted a few times. The CDR3 region is CASSPGDATGETQYF. In DNA, the CDR3 is TGTGCCAGCAGCCCGGGGGACGCCACGGGGGAGACCCAGTACTTC. The chain has TRBV11-3 and TRBJ2-5, with D possibly matching TRBD2 (6 bases). Germline CDR1 and CDR2: SGHNT and YENEEA. V was cut by 5 bases and J by 5 bases, with 18 bases left in between. There are 15 residues in the CDR3. Looking up the rest from reference TRBV11-3 and TRBJ2-5 gives the full variable domain: EAGVVQSPRYKIIEKKQPVAFWCNPISGHNTLYWYLQNLGQGPELLIRYENEEAVDDSQLPKDRFSAERLKGVDSTLKIQPAELGDSAVYLCASSPGDATGETQYFGPGTRLLVL.

For this clonotype: This could be a read error, since a much larger clone is one nucleotide away. This chain links TRBV2 with TRBJ2-1, with a weak D call TRBD1 (5 bases). The J call could be wrong; TRBJ2-7 is a better fit for the DNA end. The CDR3 spans 13 residues. Looked up from germline, CDR1 is SNHLY and CDR2 is FYNNEI. CDR3: CASSQLTDNEQYF. In nucleotides, the CDR3 is TGTGCCAGCAGCCAACTGACAGACAATGAGCAGTACTTC.

This chain uses TRBV14 with TRBJ1-1; D not resolved. Germline assignment: CDR1 SGHDN and CDR2 FVKESK. The CDR3 is 12 amino acids. V lost 2 bases, J lost 3 bases, and 4 bases lay in between. CDR3 residues: CASSQYYTEAFF. The CDR3 coding sequence is TGTGCCAGCAGCCAATACTACACTGAAGCTTTCTTT.

This clonotype was observed many times. V is TRBV3-1 and J is TRBJ1-1; TRBD1 agrees at 8 bases. V lost 0 bases to trimming and J lost 5 bases; unmatched junction nucleotides: 8. This CDR3 has 16 amino acids. Germline V gene data show CDR1 as LGHDT and CDR2 as YNNKEL (reference sequence). The CDR3 protein is CASSQDGGTGNTEAFF. The CDR3, as DNA: TGTGCCAGCAGCCAAGATGGAGGGACAGGAAATACTGAAGCTTTCTTT.

This clonotype occurred a few times. V usage is TRBV6-1 and J usage is TRBJ2-1; 7 nucleotides align to TRBD2. The germline V gene encodes CDR1 MNHNS and CDR2 SASEGT. The CDR3 loop spans 15 amino acids. Trimming took 7 bases from V and 0 from J; bases not matched to a gene: 6. For the CDR3, the DNA is TGTGCCAGCATAACAGTAGCGGGCTCCTACAATGAGCAGTTCTTC. It codes for CASITVAGSYNEQFF.

There are a few counts of this clonotype. The chain joins TRBV7-6 to TRBJ2-7, with TRBD2 matching over 10 bases. CDR1 and CDR2 (germline): SGHVS, FNYEAQ. This CDR3 has 14 amino acids. V lost 4 bases, J lost 5 bases, and 5 bases stayed unmatched. The CDR3 loop reads CASSSASGRDEQYF. The CDR3 DNA sequence: TGTGCCAGCAGCTCGGCTAGCGGGAGAGACGAGCAGTACTTC.

This clonotype came up many times. V usage is TRBV15 and J usage is TRBJ2-5; no clear D. The V gene lost 0 bases and the J gene lost 5 bases, with 16 bases spanning the gap. The CDR3 length is 16 residues. The V gene's germline CDR1 is LNHNV and CDR2 YYDKDF (reference sequence). The CDR3 region has the DNA TGTGCCACCAGCAGAGACTATCCTGCGCTCTTGGAGACCCAGTACTTC. Residues: CATSRDYPALLETQYF.

This clonotype was picked up a small number of times. This chain joins TRBV11-2 and TRBJ1-4; the match to TRBD1 covers 8 bases. Unmatched junction bases numbered 10, after V lost 4 bases and J lost 3 bases. Germline CDR1 and CDR2: SGHAT and FQNNGV. The CDR3 extends over 17 amino acids. The CDR3 coding sequence is TGTGCCAGCAGCTCACGCGGGACAGGATACTCTAATGAAAAACTGTTTTTT. As protein: CASSSRGTGYSNEKLFF.

This clonotype was seen ten or more times. The chain links TRBV9 to TRBJ2-5, with 10 bases lining up with TRBD2. Trimming removed 3 bases from V and 2 bases from J; junction bases left unmatched: 4. The germline CDR1 and CDR2 sequences are SGDLS and YYNGEE. The CDR3 has 15 residues. The CDR3 reads CASSGGLAQQETQYF. Here the CDR3 DNA reads TGTGCCAGCAGCGGGGGACTAGCGCAACAAGAGACCCAGTACTTC.

This clonotype was seen ten or more times. The chain recombines TRBV11-2 with TRBJ2-7, with 8 nucleotides matching TRBD2. Losses at the gene ends were 3 bases for V and 3 bases for J; bases not matched to a gene: 4. Per the germline V gene, CDR1 is SGHAT and CDR2 is FQNNGV. This CDR3 is 14 amino acids long. The CDR3 loop is CASSLGSGSYEQYF. DNA of the CDR3: TGTGCCAGCAGCTTGGGCAGCGGGAGCTACGAGCAGTACTTC.

This clonotype was seen only a few times. The chain is built from TRBV24-1 and TRBJ2-3; a weak D match, TRBD1 (5 bases). This CDR3 has 16 amino acids. Germline CDR1 is KGHDR and CDR2 is SFDVKD. Trimming removed 4 bases from V and 2 bases from J, with 15 bases in between. The CDR3 sequence: CATSEDIEGNTDTQYF. CDR3 nucleotide sequence: TGTGCCACCAGTGAGGACATAGAAGGTAACACAGATACGCAGTATTTT.

Ten or more counts support this clonotype. The CDR3 DNA reads TGTGCCAGCATTTGGGCAGGGGGGCGGCAGGCTGAAGCTTTCTTT. It codes for CASIWAGGRQAEAFF. The rearrangement joins TRBV28 to TRBJ1-1; 7 nucleotides line up with TRBD1. This CDR3 has 15 amino acids. The germline V gene encodes CDR1 MDHEN and CDR2 SYDVKM. The V gene end was trimmed by 7 bases and the J gene end by 6 bases; junction bases not matched to a gene: 14.

This clonotype appeared many times. CDR3: CAISGGLALTLRGQFF. CDR3 nucleotide sequence: TGTGCCATCAGTGGTGGACTAGCGCTAACTCTCCGGGGGCAGTTCTTC. The chain couples TRBV10-3 to TRBJ2-1; 9 nucleotides match TRBD2. Germline trimming cut 4 bases from V and 12 bases from J; bases unmatched to any gene: 16. Per the germline V gene, CDR1 is ENHRY and CDR2 is SYGVKD. The CDR3 is made up of 16 amino acids.

The V and J genes are TRBV30 and TRBJ1-1; the D gene is possibly TRBD1 (5 bases). With 1 base removed from V and 5 bases from J, the gap between germline ends came to 8 bases. Germline V gene data show CDR1 as GTSNPN and CDR2 as SVGIG (reference sequence). This CDR3 region has 12 residues. The CDR3 region is CAWSGGVTEAFF. In DNA, the CDR3 is TGTGCCTGGAGTGGGGGGGTAACTGAAGCTTTCTTT.

In this sample, this clonotype turned up many times. The chain has TRBV12-3 or TRBV12-4 and TRBJ1-3; TRBD1 matches at 7 bases. The CDR3 runs to 14 residues. The trim removed 4 bases at V and 3 bases at J, leaving 3 bases unmatched. The CDR3 bases are TGTGCCAGCAGTTCTAGGGACAGTGGAAACACCATATATTTT. As protein: CASSSRDSGNTIYF.